This TCR beta chain originates from a study of T cells in Graves' hyperthyroidism and ophthalmopathy. Researchers amplified the TCR beta CDR3 regions from RNA transcripts. The study used the HTBI primer set for a first-round RT-PCR of the TCR CDR3. A single record per CDR3 protein comes from TCRdb applying MiXCR to the multiplex PCR reads. The data show 90,000 to 120,000 distinct CDR3 sequences, about 16% seen once. This clonotype has at least ten counts. Stable disease denoted Graves' hyperthyroidism without ophthalmopathy progression within 18 months. CDR3 size: 15 residues. Germline CDR1 is MNHNS and CDR2 is SASEGT. With 5 bases removed from V and 4 bases from J, the gap between germline ends came to 17 bases.

The rearrangement uses TRBV6-1 and TRBJ1-2, with D maybe TRBD1 (5 bases). Input material: blood. This receptor was identified in a woman in her 50s with Graves' hyperthyroidism. CDR3 in DNA: TGTGCCAGCAGTCTCCGGGACGGAGAGGTCTATGGCTACACCTTC. This translates into CASSLRDGEVYGYTF.